Shown below are 30 T cell receptor beta chains from a single sample sequenced in a study of read filtering for tumor transcriptome and immune sequencing. The library was built from around 0.4 ug RNA with molecular barcoded adaptors for alpha/delta and beta/gamma chains. TCRdb reanalysed the reads using MiXCR and keeps one entry per CDR3 protein. The data show about 130,000 distinct CDR3 sequences, with 10% to 15% seen just once and 11% held by the top ten. The specimen sequenced was a population of CD138-negative cells sorted from bone marrow. The receptors shown here come from a donor at least 40 years old with multiple myeloma.

V gene TRBV20-1 combines with J gene TRBJ1-3, with no clear D. Trimming pared 6 bases from V and 0 bases from J, leaving 9 bases between. Germline lookup yields CDR1 DFQATT and CDR2 SNEGSKA (reference sequence). This CDR3 contains 13 residues. The CDR3 reads CSAWEGSGNTIYF. CDR3 DNA sequence: TGCAGTGCATGGGAGGGCTCTGGAAACACCATATATTTT.

In its sample, this clonotype was seen many times. This chain links TRBV7-9 with TRBJ1-2; possibly TRBD1 for D (5 bases). Germline CDR1 is SEHNR and CDR2 is FQNEAQ (reference sequence). V was trimmed by 1 base and J by 14 bases, leaving 20 bases between them. The CDR3 length is 14 residues. The CDR3 nucleotides read TGTGCCAGCAGCTTAGAAGGTGTGCAGGGTTTTAGGACCTTC. Its translation: CASSLEGVQGFRTF.

There are many counts of this clonotype. The J gene is TRBJ2-5, the V gene TRBV29-1; 7 bases match TRBD1. The CDR3 is 13 amino acids. Germline V gene sequence: CDR1 SQVTM, CDR2 ANQGSEA. This chain's CDR3 is CAAGTALQETQYF. For the CDR3, the DNA is TGCGCCGCCGGGACAGCCCTTCAAGAGACCCAGTACTTC.

This clonotype was observed at least ten times. The chain combines TRBV9 with TRBJ1-1, with 7 bases lining up with TRBD1. The CDR3 loop spans 15 amino acids. Germline lookup yields CDR1 SGDLS and CDR2 YYNGEE. After removal of 2 bases from V and 3 bases from J, the junction contained 7 bases not matched to a gene. In DNA, the CDR3 is TGTGCCAGCAGCGTCCGACAGGGAATTGACACTGAAGCTTTCTTT. This gives the protein CASSVRQGIDTEAFF. Based on the CDR3 plus reference TRBV9 and TRBJ1-1, the full variable domain is DSGVTQTPKHLITATGQRVTLRCSPRSGDLSVYWYQQSLDQGLQFLIQYYNGEERAKGNILERFSAQQFPDLHSELNLSSLELGDSALYFCASSVRQGIDTEAFFGQGTRLTVV.

This clonotype was recorded many times. The gene calls are TRBV28 and TRBJ1-5; no definite D call. V was cut by 6 bases and J by 3 bases, with 6 bases left in between. The germline gives CDR1 MDHEN, CDR2 SYDVKM. This CDR3 spans 12 amino acids. The CDR3 coding sequence is TGTGCCAGCAGCTTAGCCAATCAGCCCCAGCATTTT. Its protein product is CASSLANQPQHF.

This clonotype has a count of ten or more. The V and J genes are TRBV7-8 and TRBJ1-1; the D gene is possibly TRBD1 (6 bases). Looked up from germline, CDR1 is SGHVS and CDR2 is FQNEAQ. The CDR3 runs to 12 residues. The ends were cut back, 3 bases at V and 10 bases at J, with 12 bases in the middle. The CDR3 sequence: CASSFRGSRAFF. The CDR3 bases are TGTGCCAGCAGCTTTAGGGGGAGTCGAGCTTTCTTT.

This clonotype appeared a few times. This rearrangement joins TRBV6-5 to TRBJ2-5; D is perhaps TRBD2 (6 bases). This CDR3 has 13 amino acids. Between the trimmed V and J ends, which lost 8 bases and 4 bases, there was a span of 14 bases. The germline V gene has CDR1 MNHEY and CDR2 SVGAGI. CDR3 sequence: CASLSLGGETQYF. CDR3 nucleotides: TGTGCCAGCCTTTCACTCGGGGGAGAGACCCAGTACTTC.

In its sample, this clonotype was seen many times. At one end, the junction sequence differs from germline, possibly due to a read error. The chain employs TRBV7-7 and TRBJ2-1, with D perhaps matching TRBD2 (5 bases). This CDR3 has 15 residues. The germline gives CDR1 SSHAT, CDR2 FNYEAQ (reference sequence). CDR3 residues: CASSLDLASYNEQFF. The CDR3 DNA reads TGTGCTAGCAGCTTAGACCTAGCTTCCTACAATGAGCAGTTCTTC.

This clonotype was recorded many times. The rearrangement joins TRBV2 to TRBJ1-4; D gene uncertain. CDR1 SNHLY and CDR2 FYNNEI come from the germline V gene. V lost 2 bases to trimming and J lost 5 bases, with 0 bases between them. The CDR3 has 11 residues. The CDR3 DNA reads TGTGCCAGCAGTGAAAATGAAAAACTGTTTTTT. It encodes CASSENEKLFF.

The count of this clonotype is one. A read error may produce the germline difference seen at one junction end. The chain has TRBV19 and TRBJ2-7; 16 nucleotides align to TRBD2. Germline V gene lookup returns CDR1 LNHDA and CDR2 SQIVND (reference sequence). CDR3 length: 18 residues. CDR3 coding DNA: TGTGCCTGTAGCAAGATTGGGACTAGCGGGAGGGTCCCCTACGAGCAGTACTTC. The encoded protein is CACSKIGTSGRVPYEQYF. The variable domain in full, completed from reference TRBV19 and TRBJ2-7, reads DGGITQSPKYLFRKEGQNVTLSCEQNLNHDAMYWYRQDPGQGLRLIYYSQIVNDFQKGDIAEGYSVSREKKESFPLTVTSAQKNPTAFYLCACSKIGTSGRVPYEQYFGPGTRLTVT.

This clonotype was counted only a few times. The rearrangement uses TRBV7-3 and TRBJ2-2; 8 nucleotides line up with TRBD2. V was pared by 5 bases and J by 5 bases, with 7 bases of the junction left unmatched. The length of the CDR3 is 15 residues. Germline V gene data show CDR1 as SGHTA and CDR2 as FQGTGA. The CDR3 region has the DNA TGTGCCAGCAGCCCAGCGGGAGTGGGGACCGGGGAGCTGTTTTTT. Protein product: CASSPAGVGTGELFF. Together with reference TRBV7-3 and TRBJ2-2, the CDR3 gives the full variable domain: GAGVSQTPSNKVTEKGKYVELRCDPISGHTALYWYRQSLGQGPEFLIYFQGTGAADDSGLPNDRFFAVRPEGSVSTLKIQRTERGDSAVYLCASSPAGVGTGELFFGEGSRLTVL.

There are many counts of this clonotype. This chain joins TRBV19 and TRBJ2-7, with 7 bases that match TRBD2. This CDR3 has 15 amino acids. Trimming cost V 6 bases and J 0 bases; bases outside gene matches: 8. Germline lookup yields CDR1 LNHDA and CDR2 SQIVND (reference sequence). The CDR3 region has the DNA TGTGCCAGTAGCCCAAAAGCGGGGCGCTCCTACGAGCAGTACTTC. This gives the protein CASSPKAGRSYEQYF.

Concerning this clonotype: It may be a read error: a sequence one base away is much more abundant. The J gene is TRBJ2-7, the V gene TRBV7-6; 10 nucleotides line up with TRBD2. CDR1 and CDR2 (germline): SGHVS, FNYEAQ. The length of the CDR3 is 15 residues. Here the CDR3 reads CAGSPQAGGAYEQYF. CDR3 sequence (DNA): TGTGCCGGCAGCCCACAAGCGGGAGGGGCCTACGAGCAGTACTTC.

This clonotype turned up a few times. A read error may explain this, as a much larger clone is one base away. J is TRBJ1-1 and V is TRBV9; D not resolved. The CDR3 runs to 13 residues. Germline V gene lookup returns CDR1 SGDLS and CDR2 YYNGEE. V lost 0 bases and J lost 4, with 7 bases in between. The CDR3 nucleotides are TGTGCCAGCAGCGTAGCTGGGAGCACTGAAGCTTTCTTT. This gives the protein CASSVAGSTEAFF.

Many counts were recorded for this clonotype. This sequence joins TRBV25-1 and TRBJ2-3; D may correspond to TRBD1 or TRBD2 (5 bases each). The CDR3 covers 15 residues. Germline V gene data show CDR1 as MGHDK and CDR2 as SYGVNS. V was cut by 6 bases and J by 1 base, with 14 bases left in between. The CDR3 sequence is CASRGDRGRTDTQYF. The CDR3 bases are TGTGCCAGCAGAGGTGACCGGGGACGCACAGATACGCAGTATTTT.

In its sample, this clonotype was seen many times. The V and J genes are TRBV20-1 and TRBJ2-2; 9 nucleotides agree with TRBD1. Germline V lookup: CDR1 DFQATT, CDR2 SNEGSKA (reference sequence). The CDR3 length is 15 residues. V trimming: 5 bases; J trimming: 1 base; junction bases outside the gene matches: 5. For the CDR3, the DNA is TGCAGTGCTTCCCGACAGGGGGTGAACACCGGGGAGCTGTTTTTT. This sequence encodes CSASRQGVNTGELFF.

Many counts were recorded for this clonotype. The chain uses TRBV5-1 and TRBJ2-1; 10 bases align to TRBD2. J gave up 9 bases and V 1 base, and 10 bases lay outside the gene matches. CDR3 size: 16 residues. Germline CDR1 is SGHRS and CDR2 is YFSETQ. The CDR3 sequence is CASSLSTGTSASEQFF. DNA for the CDR3: TGCGCCAGCAGCTTGTCGACCGGGACTAGCGCAAGTGAGCAGTTCTTC.

At least ten counts were recorded for this clonotype. The rearrangement uses TRBV3-1 and TRBJ2-7; D not resolved. Germline V lookup: CDR1 LGHDT, CDR2 YNNKEL (reference sequence). This CDR3 comprises 12 residues. V lost 6 bases to trimming and J lost 5 bases, with 11 bases between them. The chain's CDR3 is CASSFLDDEQYF. The CDR3 nucleotides are TGTGCCAGCAGTTTTCTGGACGACGAGCAGTACTTC.

Many counts were recorded for this clonotype. V usage is TRBV7-3 and J usage is TRBJ2-1; perhaps TRBD2 as D (6 bases). V shed 4 bases and J shed 3 bases, with 13 bases lying between them. The CDR3 is 15 residues long. CDR1 is SGHTA and CDR2 is FQGTGA in the germline V gene. CDR3 loop: CASSSSLGGYNEQFF. In nucleotides, the CDR3 is TGTGCCAGCAGCTCTTCCCTCGGGGGCTACAATGAGCAGTTCTTC.

The table lists this clonotype with many counts. This chain joins TRBV10-2 and TRBJ2-7; 12 nucleotides align to TRBD2. The CDR3 has 19 amino acids. With 4 bases clipped from V and 3 bases from J, the junction kept 16 bases outside the gene matches. Germline assignment: CDR1 WSHSY and CDR2 SAAADI. CDR3 loop: CASSGTTGTSGSSGYEQYF. The CDR3 DNA is TGCGCCAGCAGTGGAACTACCGGGACTAGCGGGTCTTCGGGCTACGAGCAGTACTTC.

This clonotype has ten or more counts. V gene TRBV12-3 or TRBV12-4 combines with J gene TRBJ2-7; the match to TRBD1 covers 11 bases. The CDR3 covers 15 residues. V gave up 6 bases and J gave up 2 bases; unmatched junction bases: 6. DNA for the CDR3: TGTGCCAGCAGGACAGGACAGGGGGCGGCCTACGAGCAGTACTTC. Translated: CASRTGQGAAYEQYF.

As to this clonotype: A read error may explain this, as a much larger clone is one base away. The chain is built from TRBV5-1 and TRBJ1-1; 8 nucleotides line up with TRBD1. The CDR3 is 15 residues long. The V gene's germline CDR1 is SGHRS and CDR2 YFSETQ. The CDR3 DNA is TGCGCCGGCAGCTTGGATGGGACAGGAGGCGCTGAAGCTTTCTTT. Translation gives CAGSLDGTGGAEAFF.

This clonotype was seen ten or more times. The genes are TRBV20-1 and TRBJ2-1, with 8 bases aligning to TRBD2. V trimming: 5 bases; J trimming: 5 bases; junction bases outside the gene matches: 11. Per germline, CDR1 DFQATT and CDR2 SNEGSKA (reference sequence). This CDR3 spans 15 amino acids. CDR3 protein: CSAPLNGRANNEQFF. In nucleotides, the CDR3 is TGCAGTGCTCCCCTCAACGGGAGGGCAAACAATGAGCAGTTCTTC.

This clonotype was seen ten or more times. The chain joins TRBV11-1 to TRBJ2-3; 8 bases are shared with TRBD2. Germline V CDR1 and CDR2: SGHAT, FQDESV (reference sequence). V dropped 5 bases and J dropped 3; count of bases not matched to a gene: 4. CDR3 size: 14 residues. Here the CDR3 reads CASSQSGGTDTQYF. DNA for the CDR3: TGTGCCAGCAGCCAAAGCGGGGGTACAGATACGCAGTATTTT.

This clonotype showed up many times. V usage is TRBV29-1 and J usage is TRBJ1-1, with a tentative D call TRBD1 (5 bases). Germline assignment: CDR1 SQVTM and CDR2 ANQGSEA. CDR3 length: 12 amino acids. Trimming took off 3 bases at V and 8 bases at J, with 13 bases between the two ends. Here the CDR3 reads CSVDGAGEEAFF. The CDR3 DNA sequence: TGCAGCGTTGATGGGGCAGGAGAAGAAGCTTTCTTT.

This clonotype has just a few counts. This chain joins TRBV7-2 and TRBJ2-3, with D uncertain. The ends were cut back, 5 bases at V and 2 bases at J, with 8 bases in the middle. Per the germline V gene, CDR1 is SGHTA and CDR2 is FQGNSA. The CDR3 has 13 residues. Here the CDR3 DNA reads TGTGCCAGCAGCAGAGGACCCACAGATACGCAGTATTTT. Protein product: CASSRGPTDTQYF.

The V gene is TRBV4-1, the J gene TRBJ1-1, with 9 positions matching TRBD1. The trim removed 4 bases at V and 4 bases at J, leaving 13 bases unmatched. The CDR3 runs 17 residues. Per the germline V gene, CDR1 is MGHRA and CDR2 is YSYEKL. The CDR3 region is CASSLEVSGDRATEAFF. In DNA, the CDR3 is TGCGCCAGCAGCCTAGAAGTCTCCGGGGACAGGGCCACTGAAGCTTTCTTT.

At least ten counts were recorded for this clonotype. This chain joins TRBV29-1 and TRBJ2-3; 7 bases are shared with TRBD2. The J segment lost 3 bases and the V segment lost 6 bases, leaving 6 bases of the junction unmatched. The CDR3 spans 13 residues. CDR1 SQVTM and CDR2 ANQGSEA come from the germline V gene. CDR3 nucleotide sequence: TGCAGCGTCGGCAGTAGCGGGACAGATACGCAGTATTTT. Protein product: CSVGSSGTDTQYF.

This clonotype was seen ten or more times. The chain carries TRBV5-1 and TRBJ2-2; the match to TRBD1 covers 9 bases. V lost 4 bases, J lost 1 base, and 2 bases stayed unmatched. The germline V gene encodes CDR1 SGHRS and CDR2 YFSETQ. The CDR3 length is 15 residues. CDR3 DNA: TGCGCCAGCAGCGCGGGACAGGGGAACACCGGGGAGCTGTTTTTT. As protein: CASSAGQGNTGELFF.

In this sample, this clonotype turned up a few times. The CDR3 coding sequence is TGTGCCAGCAGCCAAGCTAGGGAGCAGTACTTC. This sequence encodes CASSQAREQYF. The chain recombines TRBV14 with TRBJ2-7; D uncertain. Germline V lookup: CDR1 SGHDN, CDR2 FVKESK. The V end lost 1 base, the J end lost 7 bases, and 5 bases lay between the germline ends. The CDR3 consists of 11 residues.